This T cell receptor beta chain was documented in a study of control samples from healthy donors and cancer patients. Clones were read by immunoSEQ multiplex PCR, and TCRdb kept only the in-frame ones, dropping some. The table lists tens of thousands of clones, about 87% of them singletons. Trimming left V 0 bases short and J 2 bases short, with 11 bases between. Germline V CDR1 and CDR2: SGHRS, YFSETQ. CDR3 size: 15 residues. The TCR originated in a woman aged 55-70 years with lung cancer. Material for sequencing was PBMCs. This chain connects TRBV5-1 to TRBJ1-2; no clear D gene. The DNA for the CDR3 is TGCGCCAGCAGCTTGGTAACGGACTCCAACTATGGCTACACCTTC. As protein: CASSLVTDSNYGYTF.